This is a list of T cell receptor beta chains from one sample in a study of Ad26.COV2.S vaccination and SARS-CoV-2 variants. Assay used: immunoSEQ multiplex PCR; TCRdb lists only in-frame clones, some missing. The repertoire holds some 300,000 clones, around 85% seen once, with 2.1% in the top ten. The source was peripheral blood, collected in a trial of Ad26.COV2.S vaccine versus placebo. The receptors originated from a person aged 18-60 years who received the Ad26.COV2.S COVID-19 vaccine or a placebo. CDR3s include the opening cysteine and the closing phenylalanine or tryptophan. The order of the fields is CDR3 protein, CDR3 DNA, V gene, J gene, D gene, clone size. A D gene is named only where the DNA matches it firmly. The listing skips clone size in some rows; elsewhere it reads once, few, many or a size class.

CDR3: CASSASGTVTAYEQYF; DNA: TGTGCCAGCTCAGCGTCGGGGACAGTCACGGCCTACGAGCAGTACTTC; V: TRBV18; J: TRBJ2-7; D: TRBD1; size: NA
CDR3: CASSETTTGNTIYF; DNA: TGCGCCAGCAGTGAGACGACTACTGGAAACACCATATATTTT; V: TRBV10-2; J: TRBJ1-3; D: NA; size: NA
CDR3: CASTWGQTLMKGELFF; DNA: TGTGCCAGCACCTGGGGACAGACATTGATGAAAGGGGAACTGTTTTTT; V: TRBV6-6; J: TRBJ1-4; D: TRBD1; size: NA
CDR3: CASSITGRGAFF; DNA: TGTGCCAGTAGTATTACTGGCAGGGGAGCTTTCTTT; V: TRBV19; J: TRBJ1-1; D: NA; size: NA
CDR3: CASSPSGAGANVLTF; DNA: TGTGCCAGCAGCCCCTCGGGGGCTGGGGCCAACGTCCTGACTTTC; V: TRBV11-2; J: TRBJ2-6; D: NA; size: NA
CDR3: CAISESRGTGGYTF; DNA: TGTGCCATCAGTGAGTCCAGGGGTACGGGTGGCTACACCTTC; V: TRBV10-3; J: TRBJ1-2; D: NA; size: once
CDR3: CASSVGGQTYEQYF; DNA: TGTGCCAGCAGCGTAGGAGGACAGACCTACGAGCAGTACTTC; V: TRBV9; J: TRBJ2-7; D: NA; size: few
CDR3: CASSLQNFLAGGYSYEQYF; DNA: TGCGCCAGCAGCTTGCAAAATTTTTTAGCGGGGGGTTACTCCTACGAGCAGTACTTC; V: TRBV5-1; J: TRBJ2-7; D: TRBD2; size: NA
CDR3: CSTGQGDGYTF; DNA: TGCAGTACCGGACAGGGTGATGGCTACACCTTC; V: TRBV20-1; J: TRBJ1-2; D: TRBD1; size: NA
CDR3: CASSLFIENEQFF; DNA: TGTGCCAGCAGTTTATTTATTGAAAATGAGCAGTTCTTC; V: TRBV28; J: TRBJ2-1; D: NA; size: NA
CDR3: CASSLIAGRNTEAFF; DNA: TGTGCCAGCAGCTTAATAGCTGGAAGGAACACTGAAGCTTTCTTT; V: TRBV11-3; J: TRBJ1-1; D: NA; size: NA
CDR3: CASTKMGRSEQYF; DNA: TGTGCCAGCACCAAAATGGGGAGGAGCGAGCAGTACTTC; V: TRBV12-3/TRBV12-4; J: TRBJ2-7; D: NA; size: NA
CDR3: CASSSGTGNSPLHF; DNA: TGTGCCAGCAGTTCCGGGACAGGGAATTCACCCCTCCACTTT; V: TRBV28; J: TRBJ1-6; D: TRBD1; size: once
CDR3: CASSFWTGTRGITGELFF; DNA: TGTGCCAGCAGCTTCTGGACAGGGACCAGGGGGATCACCGGGGAGCTGTTTTTT; V: TRBV11-3; J: TRBJ2-2; D: TRBD1; size: NA
CDR3: CASSSAGSRNGYTF; DNA: TGTGCCAGCAGCTCAGCAGGATCCCGCAATGGCTACACCTTC; V: TRBV7-9; J: TRBJ1-2; D: NA; size: NA
CDR3: CASSKPTGCSGNTIYF; DNA: TGTGCCAGCAGCAAACCTACAGGGTGCTCTGGAAACACCATATATTTT; V: TRBV21-1; J: TRBJ1-3; D: NA; size: NA
CDR3: CASTPGQPSSYNSPLHF; DNA: TGTGCCAGCACCCCGGGACAGCCGAGCTCCTATAATTCACCCCTCCACTTT; V: TRBV5-5; J: TRBJ1-6; D: TRBD1; size: NA
CDR3: CASSVRGGSTDTQYF; DNA: TGTGCCAGCAGTGTACGGGGGGGGAGCACAGATACGCAGTATTTT; V: TRBV28; J: TRBJ2-3; D: TRBD2; size: NA
CDR3: CAWGAGDSGNTIYF; DNA: TGTGCTTGGGGAGCAGGAGACTCTGGAAACACCATATATTTT; V: TRBV30; J: TRBJ1-3; D: NA; size: NA
CDR3: CASSFSRWGEEETQYF; DNA: TGTGCCAGCAGTTTCTCCCGGTGGGGGGAGGAGGAGACCCAGTACTTC; V: TRBV28; J: TRBJ2-5; D: NA; size: NA
CDR3: CASSGGQASYEQYF; DNA: TGTGCCAGCAGCGGGGGACAGGCCTCCTACGAGCAGTACTTC; V: TRBV5-5; J: TRBJ2-7; D: TRBD1; size: NA
CDR3: CASSPRGRDNEQFF; DNA: TGTGCCAGCAGCCCCAGGGGTCGGGACAATGAGCAGTTCTTC; V: TRBV11-3; J: TRBJ2-1; D: NA; size: NA
CDR3: CASRLTGFSNQPQHF; DNA: TGTGCCAGCAGGTTGACAGGGTTTAGCAATCAGCCCCAGCATTTT; V: TRBV27; J: TRBJ1-5; D: TRBD1; size: few
CDR3: CASSYATGNYGYTF; DNA: TGTGCCAGCAGTTACGCGACAGGGAACTATGGCTACACCTTC; V: TRBV6-6; J: TRBJ1-2; D: TRBD1; size: few
CDR3: CASSLRGGGTEAFF; DNA: TGCGCCAGCAGCTTGAGGGGTGGGGGAACTGAAGCTTTCTTT; V: TRBV5-1; J: TRBJ1-1; D: NA; size: NA
CDR3: CATSRGGEGYTF; DNA: TGTGCCACCTCCCGCGGGGGTGAGGGCTACACCTTC; V: TRBV19; J: TRBJ1-2; D: NA; size: NA
CDR3: CASIRGNYNSPLHF; DNA: TGTGCCAGCATCAGAGGAAACTATAATTCACCCCTCCACTTT; V: TRBV6-5; J: TRBJ1-6; D: NA; size: NA
CDR3: CASLPQGNQPQHF; DNA: TGTGCCAGCCTCCCACAGGGGAATCAGCCCCAGCATTTT; V: TRBV2; J: TRBJ1-5; D: TRBD1; size: NA
CDR3: CASSPPQGQGGNTIYF; DNA: TGTGCCAGCTCACCACCCCAGGGACAGGGTGGAAACACCATATATTTT; V: TRBV18; J: TRBJ1-3; D: TRBD1; size: NA
CDR3: CASSLGGGTEAFF; DNA: TGTGCCAGCAGCTTGGGAGGGGGTACTGAAGCTTTCTTT; V: TRBV5-6; J: TRBJ1-1; D: NA; size: NA
CDR3: CSVGHRHGKYGYTF; DNA: TGCAGCGTAGGACATCGCCATGGAAAGTATGGCTACACCTTC; V: TRBV29-1; J: TRBJ1-2; D: NA; size: NA
CDR3: CASSQVSGPTNYGYTF; DNA: TGCGCCAGCAGCCAGGTTTCAGGCCCTACCAACTATGGCTACACCTTC; V: TRBV5-1; J: TRBJ1-2; D: NA; size: NA
CDR3: CASSLREAQYF; DNA: TGTGCCAGCAGCCTAAGAGAGGCCCAGTACTTC; V: TRBV11-2; J: TRBJ2-5; D: NA; size: NA
CDR3: CASSSIVGGNTEAFF; DNA: TGTGCCAGCAGCTCCATAGTGGGGGGGAACACTGAAGCTTTCTTT; V: TRBV9; J: TRBJ1-1; D: NA; size: NA
CDR3: CSVESGFTDTQYF; DNA: TGCAGCGTTGAATCGGGGTTCACAGATACGCAGTATTTT; V: TRBV29-1; J: TRBJ2-3; D: NA; size: once
CDR3: CASSLGVERGAGQPQHF; DNA: TGTGCCAGCAGCTTAGGGGTAGAGAGGGGGGCAGGCCAGCCCCAGCATTTT; V: TRBV7-8; J: TRBJ1-5; D: NA; size: NA
CDR3: CASCSGTPKLDTF; DNA: TGTGCCAGCTGCTCCGGGACACCGAAGTTAGACACCTTC; V: TRBV28; J: TRBJ1-2; D: NA; size: NA
CDR3: CASSPDSGGNTIYF; DNA: TGTGCCAGCTCACCCGACTCGGGTGGAAACACCATATATTTT; V: TRBV18; J: TRBJ1-3; D: NA; size: NA
CDR3: CASSLWGDNTEAFF; DNA: TGTGCCAGCAGCTTGTGGGGAGATAACACTGAAGCTTTCTTT; V: TRBV5-5; J: TRBJ1-1; D: NA; size: NA
CDR3: CASSTPSGVLNEQFF; DNA: TGTGCCAGTAGTACCCCTAGCGGGGTACTGAATGAGCAGTTCTTC; V: TRBV19; J: TRBJ2-1; D: TRBD2; size: NA
CDR3: CASRGVGQGVPADF; DNA: TGTGCCAGCAGGGGGGTTGGACAGGGGGTCCCCGCGGACTTC; V: TRBV4-2; J: TRBJ2-7; D: TRBD1; size: NA
CDR3: CASSPIRAQGRNEQFF; DNA: TGTGCCAGCAGCCCTATAAGGGCCCAGGGTCGCAATGAGCAGTTCTTC; V: TRBV7-8; J: TRBJ2-1; D: NA; size: few
CDR3: CASSQLGQGFSRYTF; DNA: TGTGCCAGCAGCCAACTGGGACAGGGGTTTTCTCGCTACACCTTC; V: TRBV3-1/TRBV3-2; J: TRBJ1-2; D: TRBD1; size: NA
CDR3: CASSKQGSRYEQYF; DNA: TGTGCCAGCAGCAAACAGGGAAGTCGGTACGAGCAGTACTTC; V: TRBV11-3; J: TRBJ2-7; D: NA; size: NA